The 17 T cell receptor beta chains below come from one sample, sequenced in a study of blood T cell repertoires in COVID-19. TCRdb keeps only in-frame clones here, not all; method: immunoSEQ multiplex PCR. The sample has around 240,000 clones, roughly 88% seen once; the top ten hold 1.4%. The specimen was peripheral blood. The receptors come from a woman in her 40s who had recovered from COVID-19.

This sequence joins TRBV6-2 or TRBV6-3 and TRBJ2-1; D gene uncertain. The germline V and J ends were trimmed by 2 bases and 1 base, with 9 bases remaining between them. CDR1 is MNHEY and CDR2 is SVGEGT in the germline V gene. This CDR3 has 15 amino acids. The CDR3 DNA sequence: TGTGCCAGCAGTTACCCCTCTCGTTCCTACAATGAGCAGTTCTTC. It specifies CASSYPSRSYNEQFF.

This sequence joins TRBV5-5 and TRBJ1-1; D ambiguous. Germline values: CDR1 SGHKS, CDR2 YYEKEE (reference sequence). Trimming stripped 6 bases from V and 4 bases from J, with 10 bases between. This CDR3 region has 12 residues. As DNA, the CDR3 is TGTGCCAGCACCTACCACGCCACTGAAGCTTTCTTT. It specifies CASTYHATEAFF.

The chain carries TRBV2 and TRBJ1-3; D possibly corresponds to TRBD1 (5 bases). CDR3 size: 17 residues. Trimming shortened V by 3 bases and J by 0 bases, and 15 bases separated the two germline ends. Germline CDR1 SNHLY, CDR2 FYNNEI. CDR3 protein: CASSDLVAGGSGNTIYF. The DNA for the CDR3 is TGTGCCAGCAGTGATTTGGTAGCGGGGGGCTCTGGAAACACCATATATTTT.

This chain connects TRBV7-9 to TRBJ2-7; no definite D call. This CDR3 has 11 residues. V dropped 8 bases and J dropped 2 bases, with 7 bases sitting between them. CDR1 SEHNR and CDR2 FQNEAQ come from the germline V gene (reference sequence). CDR3 in DNA: TGTGCCAGCGGCATAACCTACGAGCAGTACTTC. Translation: CASGITYEQYF.

The DNA of the CDR3 is TGCGCCAGCAGCCAGACAGGGAACTATGGCTACACCTTC. It codes for CASSQTGNYGYTF. The chain has TRBV4-3 and TRBJ1-2; 7 bases agree with TRBD1. The junction had 0 bases not matched to a gene; V was cut back by 3 bases and J by 2 bases. The V gene's germline CDR1 is LGHNA and CDR2 YSLEER. The CDR3 covers 13 residues.

CDR3 residues: CASSLTGTGDTNSPLHF. Here the CDR3 DNA reads TGTGCCAGCAGTCTGACCGGGACAGGGGATACTAATTCACCCCTCCACTTT. The chain has TRBV6-6 and TRBJ1-6; 10 bases agree with TRBD1. This CDR3 region has 17 residues. Germline V lookup: CDR1 MNHNY, CDR2 SVGAGI (reference sequence). The junction had 10 bases not matched to a gene; V was cut back by 5 bases and J by 6 bases.

J is TRBJ1-2 and V is TRBV3-1 (or the pseudogene TRBV3-2); 9 nucleotides align to TRBD1. Trimming removed 5 bases from V and 4 bases from J; junction bases left unmatched: 8. This CDR3 comprises 15 residues. Looked up from germline, CDR1 is LGHDT and CDR2 is YNNKEL (reference sequence). CDR3 in DNA: TGTGCCAGCAGCTCTACGGTGACAGGGGGCTATGGCTACACCTTC. This translates into CASSSTVTGGYGYTF.

This clone was counted only a few times. The V call is TRBV11-2, the J call TRBJ1-5; D unclear. The ends were cut back, 5 bases at V and 4 bases at J, with 9 bases in the middle. There are 13 residues in the CDR3. Germline CDR1 is SGHAT and CDR2 is FQNNGV. Here the CDR3 reads CASSTQSNQPQHF. CDR3 DNA sequence: TGTGCCAGCAGCACCCAGTCAAATCAGCCCCAGCATTTT.

The chain carries TRBV11-3 and TRBJ2-1; D may be TRBD1 (7 bases). Germline values: CDR1 SGHNT, CDR2 YENEEA. V was shortened by 7 bases and J by 7 bases, with 17 bases between the two germline ends. CDR3 length equals 14 residues. DNA for the CDR3: TGTGCCAGCAATGACCCAGGGGGGCGAAATGAGCAGTTCTTC. Its protein product is CASNDPGGRNEQFF.

The rearrangement joins TRBV6-6 to TRBJ2-1, with 8 nucleotides matching TRBD1. Germline CDR1 and CDR2: MNHNY and SVGAGI (reference sequence). The V gene end was trimmed by 7 bases and the J gene end by 4 bases; junction bases not matched to a gene: 6. The CDR3 runs to 14 residues. The CDR3 region has the DNA TGTGCCAGCACCCCGGGACAGGCTTACAATGAGCAGTTCTTC. The encoded protein is CASTPGQAYNEQFF.

Concerning this clone: A read error may be the cause here, since a much bigger clone is one base away. The gene calls are TRBV5-6 and TRBJ1-1; TRBD1 matches at 8 bases. V lost 4 bases and J lost 0; bases outside the gene matches: 2. Germline-derived CDR1 and CDR2 are SGHDT and YYEEEE. This CDR3 contains 14 residues. The CDR3 DNA reads as TGTGCCAGCAGCCGGGACAGGTTGAACACTGAAGCTTTCTTT. It encodes CASSRDRLNTEAFF.

V is TRBV28 and J is TRBJ2-7; 10 bases match TRBD2. V gave up 7 bases and J gave up 1 base; unmatched junction bases: 7. The V gene's germline CDR1 is MDHEN and CDR2 SYDVKM. This CDR3 is 15 amino acids long. This CDR3 reads CASKGSGGASYEQYF. For the CDR3, the DNA is TGTGCCAGCAAGGGGAGCGGGGGGGCATCCTACGAGCAGTACTTC. The whole variable domain, filled in from reference TRBV28 and TRBJ2-7, reads DVKVTQSSRYLVKRTGEKVFLECVQDMDHENMFWYRQDPGLGLRLIYFSYDVKMKEKGDIPEGYSVSREKKERFSLILESASTNQTSMYLCASKGSGGASYEQYFGPGTRLTVT.

This clone has a handful of counts. The V gene is TRBV13, the J gene TRBJ1-1, with 7 bases identical to TRBD1. This CDR3 has 15 residues. CDR1 is PRHDT and CDR2 is FYEKMQ in the germline V gene (reference sequence). Germline trimming cut 2 bases from V and 4 bases from J; bases unmatched to any gene: 7. DNA for the CDR3: TGTGCCAGCAGCTTACGACAGGGAGGTGGCACTGAAGCTTTCTTT. Amino acids: CASSLRQGGGTEAFF.

The CDR3 bases are TGTGCCAGTAGTATGGGACAGCAACTAGCCAAAAACATTCAGTACTTC. It specifies CASSMGQQLAKNIQYF. The V call is TRBV19, the J call TRBJ2-4; 7 bases match TRBD1. Germline V lookup: CDR1 LNHDA, CDR2 SQIVND (reference sequence). V shed 3 bases, J shed 0 bases, and the junction held 5 bases outside the gene matches. The CDR3 contains 16 residues.

With respect to this clone: Likely a read error: the CDR3 ends without its conserved phenylalanine or tryptophan. The DNA is left out, because the CDR3 cannot be placed on it with certainty; the CDR3 is given as TCRdb lists it. V gene TRBV5-6 combines with J gene TRBJ2-7; the DNA was not used to check the table's D call, TRBD2. CDR1 is SGHDT, CDR2 YYEEEE, per germline. The CDR3 is 14 residues long, ends included. CDR3 in amino acids: CASSYSTAGVETFL.

The chain recombines TRBV5-6 with TRBJ2-4; D might be TRBD1 (6 bases). Trimming left V 1 base short and J 5 bases short, with 10 bases between. This CDR3 is built from 14 residues. Germline CDR1 SGHDT, CDR2 YYEEEE. The CDR3 DNA is TGTGCCAGCAGCTTGACAGGGTCTGAAAACATTCAGTACTTC. Protein product: CASSLTGSENIQYF.

The gene calls are TRBV12-5 and TRBJ2-5, with D tentatively TRBD1 (6 bases). The CDR3 is made up of 16 amino acids. The germline gives CDR1 LGHNT, CDR2 FRNRAP. V shed 7 bases and J shed 0 bases, with 18 bases lying between them. The CDR3, as DNA: TGTGCTAGTGCCAACCGGGACATGAGATACCAAGAGACCCAGTACTTC. It encodes CASANRDMRYQETQYF.